The rows below give T cell receptor beta chains drawn from one sample of a study of shared clonotypes between healthy human individuals. TCRdb's table, derived via immunoSEQ multiplex PCR, lists solely in-frame clones and lacks some. This sample has some 2.1 million clones, with roughly 94% found just once. The material sequenced was naive CD4+ T cells sorted from blood. The receptors come from a man between 18 and 29 years old in good health. The CDR3 runs from the conserved cysteine through the conserved F or W. Clone size, where shown, is once, few, many, or a class for clones that have expanded.

j_call: TRBJ1-1
clone_size: NA
v_call: TRBV5-6
cdr3_aa: CASSTRRGTEAFF

j_call: TRBJ2-1
clone_size: once
v_call: TRBV4-1
cdr3_aa: CASSQPLAGGKNEQFF

j_call: TRBJ2-3
clone_size: NA
v_call: TRBV18
cdr3_aa: CASSSSISDTQYF

j_call: TRBJ2-7
clone_size: NA
v_call: TRBV29-1
cdr3_aa: CSVDGTSSYEQYF

j_call: TRBJ2-7
clone_size: NA
v_call: TRBV5-1
cdr3_aa: CASSLGWDAKPYEQYF

j_call: TRBJ2-5
clone_size: NA
v_call: TRBV5-1
cdr3_aa: CASSLEPLRAQETQYF

j_call: TRBJ2-7
clone_size: NA
v_call: TRBV23-1
cdr3_aa: CAAKAGGQNYEQYF

j_call: TRBJ2-3
clone_size: once
v_call: TRBV13
cdr3_aa: CASSLGLAGGRATDTQYF

j_call: TRBJ2-7
clone_size: once
v_call: TRBV7-2
cdr3_aa: CASSLWTTFSSYEQYF

j_call: TRBJ2-7
clone_size: NA
v_call: TRBV2
cdr3_aa: CASSYSREGHEQYF

j_call: TRBJ1-5
clone_size: once
v_call: TRBV28
cdr3_aa: CASVEDGGSNQPQHF

j_call: TRBJ2-3
clone_size: NA
v_call: TRBV9
cdr3_aa: CASSVEEGPRVRYF

j_call: TRBJ2-1
clone_size: NA
v_call: TRBV5-4
cdr3_aa: CASRGSGGASSYNEQFF

j_call: TRBJ1-2
clone_size: NA
v_call: TRBV11-2
cdr3_aa: CASSSSGVGYTF

j_call: TRBJ1-4
clone_size: NA
v_call: TRBV30
cdr3_aa: CAWSGGGYEKLFF

j_call: TRBJ1-3
clone_size: NA
v_call: TRBV7-9
cdr3_aa: CASSKGQGGNTIYF

j_call: TRBJ2-7
clone_size: NA
v_call: TRBV20-1
cdr3_aa: CSALLYEQYF

j_call: TRBJ2-5
clone_size: NA
v_call: TRBV5-1
cdr3_aa: CASSLTGGAGETQYF

j_call: TRBJ1-4
clone_size: NA
v_call: TRBV15
cdr3_aa: CATRWSLNEKLFF

j_call: TRBJ2-6
clone_size: NA
v_call: TRBV7-9
cdr3_aa: CASSLVDGANVLTF

j_call: TRBJ2-7
clone_size: NA
v_call: TRBV7-2
cdr3_aa: CASSNRRYSYEQYF

j_call: TRBJ1-1
clone_size: NA
v_call: TRBV28
cdr3_aa: CASSLEVAEAFF

j_call: TRBJ2-6
clone_size: NA
v_call: TRBV18
cdr3_aa: CASSPGTASGANVLTF

j_call: TRBJ1-6
clone_size: NA
v_call: TRBV30
cdr3_aa: CAWTQGNSPLHF

j_call: TRBJ1-2
clone_size: NA
v_call: TRBV14
cdr3_aa: CASSPMRQSYGYTF

j_call: TRBJ2-5
clone_size: NA
v_call: TRBV6-5
cdr3_aa: CASSYSEGFETQYF

j_call: TRBJ2-7
clone_size: NA
v_call: TRBV7-3
cdr3_aa: CASSFGQGGEQYF

j_call: TRBJ2-1
clone_size: NA
v_call: TRBV10-3
cdr3_aa: CAISERGLAGQGEQFF

j_call: TRBJ2-1
clone_size: NA
v_call: TRBV7-9
cdr3_aa: CASSLSAGSSYNEQFF

j_call: TRBJ2-1
clone_size: NA
v_call: TRBV18
cdr3_aa: CASSPRDSYNEQFF

j_call: TRBJ2-2
clone_size: once
v_call: TRBV4-2
cdr3_aa: CASTQTGSGELFF

j_call: TRBJ2-3
clone_size: NA
v_call: TRBV5-4
cdr3_aa: CASSSGGSAGTSTDTQYF

j_call: TRBJ2-7
clone_size: NA
v_call: TRBV5-5
cdr3_aa: CASSLVEGYEQYF

j_call: TRBJ2-7
clone_size: NA
v_call: TRBV11-2
cdr3_aa: CASSYRPGGTYEQYF

j_call: TRBJ2-2
clone_size: NA
v_call: TRBV12-5
cdr3_aa: CASGLAPGLAGATGELFF

j_call: TRBJ2-1
clone_size: NA
v_call: TRBV27
cdr3_aa: CASSFIPSGTRLFNEQFF

j_call: TRBJ1-5
clone_size: NA
v_call: TRBV27
cdr3_aa: CASSRMASNQPQHF

j_call: TRBJ2-2
clone_size: NA
v_call: TRBV19
cdr3_aa: CASRGTSVGGELFF

j_call: TRBJ1-5
clone_size: NA
v_call: TRBV6-5
cdr3_aa: CASSMTGGPYQPQHF

j_call: TRBJ2-1
clone_size: NA
v_call: TRBV6-1
cdr3_aa: CASSDRRLEAYNEQFF

j_call: TRBJ2-5
clone_size: NA
v_call: TRBV27
cdr3_aa: CASRQAGGETQYF

j_call: TRBJ2-7
clone_size: NA
v_call: TRBV19
cdr3_aa: CASSTQGSTYEQYF

j_call: TRBJ2-7
clone_size: NA
v_call: TRBV7-2
cdr3_aa: CASSPGVGYEQYF

j_call: TRBJ1-1
clone_size: NA
v_call: TRBV7-3
cdr3_aa: CASSQQRNTEAFF

j_call: TRBJ2-3
clone_size: NA
v_call: TRBV7-9
cdr3_aa: CASSSSSGTDTQYF

j_call: TRBJ2-7
clone_size: NA
v_call: TRBV5-1
cdr3_aa: CASSLGQGITSYEQYF